The present T cell receptor beta chain was sequenced within a study of cytomegalovirus exposure and HLA in healthy donors. Study-wide points: In a later analysis, a missense DCLRE1C variant was linked to TCR beta V- and J-gene trimming. A reported reduction in N-insertions relative to the approximately 690-donor mean was seen in an Asian-associated ancestry cluster in a later analysis. Some segments of the V type, notably TRBV6-2 and TRBV6-3, were excluded as indistinguishable. Cytomegalovirus association was assigned to approximately 160 TCR beta chains.

PCR employed 60 Vbeta and 13 Jbeta primers. Sequenced by immunoSEQ multiplex PCR; TCRdb stores in-frame clones only, minus some. The data contain 250,000 to 350,000 clones, about nine tenths of them singletons. Regarding this clone: Its antigen is unidentified.

The CDR3 contains 14 residues. Per germline, CDR1 SGHKS and CDR2 YYEKEE (reference sequence). Trimming took off 0 bases at V and 0 bases at J, with 4 bases between the two ends. This chain uses TRBV5-5 with TRBJ1-5; the D is unclear. This clonotype was obtained from a man aged 40-49 years in good health and CMV-seropositive. Sequenced sample: PBMCs. The CDR3 spells CASSLEHSNQPQHF. The DNA of the CDR3 is TGTGCCAGCAGCTTGGAACATAGCAATCAGCCCCAGCATTTT.